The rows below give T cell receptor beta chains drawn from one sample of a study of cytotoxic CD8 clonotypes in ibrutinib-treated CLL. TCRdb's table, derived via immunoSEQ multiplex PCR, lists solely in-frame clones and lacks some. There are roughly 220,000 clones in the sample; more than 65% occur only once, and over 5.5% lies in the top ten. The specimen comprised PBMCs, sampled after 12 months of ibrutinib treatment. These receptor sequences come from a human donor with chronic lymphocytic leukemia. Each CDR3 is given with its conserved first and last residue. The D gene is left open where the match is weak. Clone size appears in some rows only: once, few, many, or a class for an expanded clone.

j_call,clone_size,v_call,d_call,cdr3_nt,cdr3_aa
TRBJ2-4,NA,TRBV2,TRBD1,TGTGCCAGCAGTGAAGCGGGACAGGTACTAGCCAAAAACATTCAGTACTTC,CASSEAGQVLAKNIQYF
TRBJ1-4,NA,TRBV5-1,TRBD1,TGCGCCAGCAGCTTGAGGGACAGCACTAATGAAAAACTGTTTTTT,CASSLRDSTNEKLFF
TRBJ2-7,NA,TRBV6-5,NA,TGTGCCAGCAGTTACGCCCGGGAGAACCCCTACGAGCAGTACTTC,CASSYARENPYEQYF
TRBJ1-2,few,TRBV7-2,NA,TGTGCCAGCAGCTTCCGGGACCTTCGTAAAGCTAACTATGGCTACACCTTC,CASSFRDLRKANYGYTF
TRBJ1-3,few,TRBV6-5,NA,TGTGCCAGCAGTACACTAGACAGCTCTGGAAACACCATATATTTT,CASSTLDSSGNTIYF
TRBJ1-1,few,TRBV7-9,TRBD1,TGTGCCAGCAGCCCATGGGACAGGGGTTTACGGGCTTTCTTT,CASSPWDRGLRAFF
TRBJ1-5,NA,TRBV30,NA,TGTGCCTGGAGGGGTAGCCCCAGCGCGCCCCAGCATTTT,CAWRGSPSAPQHF
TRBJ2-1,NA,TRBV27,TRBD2,TGTGCCAGCAGTTTATCGGGGCTAGCGGGAAACAATGAGCAGTTCTTC,CASSLSGLAGNNEQFF
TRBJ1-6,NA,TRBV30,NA,TGTGCCTGCCAGTCGGGGATTTTTTCACCCCTCCACTTT,CACQSGIFSPLHF
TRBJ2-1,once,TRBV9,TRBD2,TGTGCCAGCAGCGCAGCGGGAGATGGCTACAATGAGCAGTTCTTC,CASSAAGDGYNEQFF
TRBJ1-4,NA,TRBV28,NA,TGTGCCAGCAGTTTAAGGGCAACTAATGAAAAACTGTTTTTT,CASSLRATNEKLFF
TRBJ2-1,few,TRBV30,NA,TGTGCCTGGAGTGCCCGGATGGGCAATGAGCAGTTCTTC,CAWSARMGNEQFF
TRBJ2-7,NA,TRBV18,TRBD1,TGTGCCAGCTCACCAGGAGGGACAGGGACCTACGAGCAGTACTTC,CASSPGGTGTYEQYF
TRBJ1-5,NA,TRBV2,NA,TGTGCCAGCAGTGAAGCTAATTCGGGTCGGCCCCAGCATTTT,CASSEANSGRPQHF
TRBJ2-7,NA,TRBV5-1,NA,TGCGCCAGCAGCTTGGGACAGGGACTGATACAGTACTTC,CASSLGQGLIQYF
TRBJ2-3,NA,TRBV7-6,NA,TGTGCCAGCAGCTTATGGGGGACTCCTAGCACAGATACGCAGTATTTT,CASSLWGTPSTDTQYF
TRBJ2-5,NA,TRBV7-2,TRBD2,TGTGCCAGCAGCTCCGAATTAGCGGGCCACATCTGGGGCAAAGAGACCCAGTACTTC,CASSSELAGHIWGKETQYF
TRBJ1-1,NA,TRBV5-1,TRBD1,TGCGCCAGCAGCTTGGGCGGGACAGGGAGCACTGAAGCTTTCTTT,CASSLGGTGSTEAFF
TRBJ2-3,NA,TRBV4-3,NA,TGCGCCAGCAGCCCACATCCAGGGAGCACAGATACGCAGTATTTT,CASSPHPGSTDTQYF
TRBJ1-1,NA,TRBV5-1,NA,TGCGCCAGCAGCCGCCTGAACACTGAAGCTTTCTTT,CASSRLNTEAFF
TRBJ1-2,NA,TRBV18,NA,TGTGCCAGCTCAGAAACGCGGACAGATAGCTACACCTTC,CASSETRTDSYTF
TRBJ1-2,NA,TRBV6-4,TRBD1,TGTGCCAGCAGACCCGGGACAGGGGGCTATGGCTACACCTTC,CASRPGTGGYGYTF
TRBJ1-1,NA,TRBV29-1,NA,TGCAGCGCCACGCGGGGGATGACTGAAGCTTTCTTT,CSATRGMTEAFF
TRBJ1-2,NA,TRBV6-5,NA,TGTGCCAGCAGTTACTCGAGGAACTATGGCTACACCTTC,CASSYSRNYGYTF
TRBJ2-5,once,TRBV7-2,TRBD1,TGTGCCAGCAGCTTTGACAGGGGTACCCAGTACTTC,CASSFDRGTQYF
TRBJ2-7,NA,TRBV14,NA,TGTGCCAGCAGCTACTACGAGCAGTACTTC,CASSYYEQYF
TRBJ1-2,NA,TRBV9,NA,TGTGCCAGCAGCCCTAGCAGGCAATCCTATGGCTACACCTTC,CASSPSRQSYGYTF
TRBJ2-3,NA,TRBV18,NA,TGTGCCAGCTCACCCCCTCCCCCCCGCACAGATACGCAGTATTTT,CASSPPPPRTDTQYF
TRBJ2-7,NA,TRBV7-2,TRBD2,TGTGCCAGCAGCGGAGCGGGAGCGGGAACCTACGAGCAGTACTTC,CASSGAGAGTYEQYF
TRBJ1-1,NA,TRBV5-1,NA,TGCGCCAGCAGCCGGGAGACGGGTGGAGCTTTCTTT,CASSRETGGAFF
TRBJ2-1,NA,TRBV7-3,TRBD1,TGTGCCAGCAGCTACCAGCTCACAGGGGGGTACAATGAGCAGTTCTTC,CASSYQLTGGYNEQFF
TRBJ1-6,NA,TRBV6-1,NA,TGTGCCAGCAGTGAGGCAGGGCATAATTCACCCCTCCACTTT,CASSEAGHNSPLHF
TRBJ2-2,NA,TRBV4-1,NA,TGCGCCAGCAGCCCACCCTGGGGAGGGGGAAGCACCGGGGAGCTGTTTTTT,CASSPPWGGGSTGELFF
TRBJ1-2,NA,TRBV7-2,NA,TGTGCCAGCAGCTTGTCACGCGGCTATGGCTACACCTTC,CASSLSRGYGYTF
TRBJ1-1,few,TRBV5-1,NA,TGCGCCAGCAGCGGACACGTACACACTGAAGCTTTCTTT,CASSGHVHTEAFF
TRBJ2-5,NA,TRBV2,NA,TGTGCCAGCAGTGAAGATTGGGGAGAAGAGACCCAGTACTTC,CASSEDWGEETQYF
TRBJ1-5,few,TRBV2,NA,TGTGCCAGCAGTGAAGCGGGGAGGAATCAGCCCCAGCATTTT,CASSEAGRNQPQHF
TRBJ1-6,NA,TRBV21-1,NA,TGTGCCAGCAGCAAACCCGTGACCCATAATTCACCCCTCCACTTT,CASSKPVTHNSPLHF
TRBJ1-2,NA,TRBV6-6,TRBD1,TGTGCCAGCAGGCCGAGACAGGGAGGTAGCTATGGCTACACCTTC,CASRPRQGGSYGYTF
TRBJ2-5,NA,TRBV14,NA,TGTGCCAGCAGCCAAGATGCCGCTAGCAGGATGAGGCAGACCCAGTACTTC,CASSQDAASRMRQTQYF
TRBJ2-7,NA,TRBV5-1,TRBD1,TGCGCCAGCAGCTTGGGCCAGGGGGCAGCCTACGAGCAGTACTTC,CASSLGQGAAYEQYF
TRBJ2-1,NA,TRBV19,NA,TGTGCCAGTAGTATGGGAGCCCGCTCCTACAATGAGCAGTTCTTC,CASSMGARSYNEQFF
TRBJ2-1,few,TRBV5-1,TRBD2,TGCGCCAGCAGCTCGGCCGGGACTAGATTCAATGAGCAGTTCTTC,CASSSAGTRFNEQFF
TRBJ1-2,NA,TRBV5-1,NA,TGCGCCAGCAGCTTGGTAGGGCAGATCTATGGCTACACCTTC,CASSLVGQIYGYTF
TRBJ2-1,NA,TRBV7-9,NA,TGTGCCAGCAGCCCTCGGGGGTACAATGAGCAGTTCTTC,CASSPRGYNEQFF